This TCR beta chain was observed in a study of identical twins. Study-wide results and caveats: Abundant beta clonotypes from cord blood had fewer insertions, unlike memory repertoires, which showed none.

In the case of this clonotype: No antigen is known for it.

The V segment lost 4 bases and the J segment 8 bases; nucleotides outside the gene matches: 11. Per germline, CDR1 LGHNA and CDR2 YNFKEQ. CDR3 size: 16 residues. TCRdb independently ran MiXCR on the 5' RACE reads; one entry per CDR3 protein. The sample carries 500,000 to 650,000 distinct CDR3 sequences, 20% to 25% recorded once. The data were also submitted as part of a second study, on yellow fever vaccine responses in identical twins.

The V gene is TRBV4-2, the J gene TRBJ2-1; 10 bases align to TRBD2. The TCR sequence derives from a woman aged 18-30 years in good health. Source material: CD4+ T cells sorted from blood. This chain's CDR3 is CASSRLAGDFGDEQFF. CDR3 nucleotide sequence: TGTGCCAGCAGCCGGCTAGCGGGGGACTTTGGGGATGAGCAGTTCTTC.